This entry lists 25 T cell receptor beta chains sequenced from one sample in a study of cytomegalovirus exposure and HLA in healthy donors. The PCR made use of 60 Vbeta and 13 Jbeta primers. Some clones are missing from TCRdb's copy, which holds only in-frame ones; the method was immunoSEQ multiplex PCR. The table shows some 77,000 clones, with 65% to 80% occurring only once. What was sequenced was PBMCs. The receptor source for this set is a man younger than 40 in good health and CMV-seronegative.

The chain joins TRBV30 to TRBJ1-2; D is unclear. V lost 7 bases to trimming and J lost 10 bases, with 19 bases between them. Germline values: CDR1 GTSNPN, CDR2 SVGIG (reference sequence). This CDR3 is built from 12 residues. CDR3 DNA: TGTGCCTCCCTAGTTAATGAGAGTCACTACACCTTC. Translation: CASLVNESHYTF.

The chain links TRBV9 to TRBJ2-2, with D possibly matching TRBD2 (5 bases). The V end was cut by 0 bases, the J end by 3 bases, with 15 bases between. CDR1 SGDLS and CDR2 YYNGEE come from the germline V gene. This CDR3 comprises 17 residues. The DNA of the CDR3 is TGTGCCAGCAGCGTAGCTTTTCTCGGGGTGGACACCGGGGAGCTGTTTTTT. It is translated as CASSVAFLGVDTGELFF.

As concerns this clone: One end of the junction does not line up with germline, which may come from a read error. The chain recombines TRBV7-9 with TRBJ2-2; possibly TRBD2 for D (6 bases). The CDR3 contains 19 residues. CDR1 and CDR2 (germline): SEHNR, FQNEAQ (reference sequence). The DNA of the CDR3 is TGTTCCAGCAGCAAAGGGTGGCGGGAACGGATGCTCAACACCGGGGAGCTGTTTTTT. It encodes CSSSKGWRERMLNTGELFF.

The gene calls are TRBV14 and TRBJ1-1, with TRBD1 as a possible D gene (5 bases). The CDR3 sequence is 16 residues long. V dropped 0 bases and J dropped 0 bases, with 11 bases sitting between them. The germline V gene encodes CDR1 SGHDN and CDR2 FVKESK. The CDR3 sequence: CASSQDAGEVNTEAFF. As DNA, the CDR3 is TGTGCCAGCAGCCAAGACGCGGGGGAGGTGAACACTGAAGCTTTCTTT. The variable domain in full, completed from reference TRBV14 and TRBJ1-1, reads EAGVTQFPSHSVIEKGQTVTLRCDPISGHDNLYWYRRVMGKEIKFLLHFVKESKQDESGMPNNRFLAERTGGTYSTLKVQPAELEDSGVYFCASSQDAGEVNTEAFFGQGTRLTVV.

DNA for the CDR3: TGTGCCAGCAGTGAAAATAAGGGGTTCACAGATACGCAGTATTTT. Residues: CASSENKGFTDTQYF. This rearrangement joins TRBV2 to TRBJ2-3, with a tentative D call TRBD1 (5 bases). Trimming took 2 bases from V and 2 from J, leaving 11 bases between them. The germline gives CDR1 SNHLY, CDR2 FYNNEI. The length of the CDR3 is 15 residues.

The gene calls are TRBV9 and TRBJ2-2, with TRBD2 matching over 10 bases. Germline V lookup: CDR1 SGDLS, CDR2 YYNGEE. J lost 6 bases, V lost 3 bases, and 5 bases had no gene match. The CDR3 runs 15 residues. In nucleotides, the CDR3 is TGTGCCAGCAGCGGAAGCGGGGGGGCCTCCGGGGAGCTGTTTTTT. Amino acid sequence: CASSGSGGASGELFF. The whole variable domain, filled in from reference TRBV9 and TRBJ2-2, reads DSGVTQTPKHLITATGQRVTLRCSPRSGDLSVYWYQQSLDQGLQFLIQYYNGEERAKGNILERFSAQQFPDLHSELNLSSLELGDSALYFCASSGSGGASGELFFGEGSRLTVL.

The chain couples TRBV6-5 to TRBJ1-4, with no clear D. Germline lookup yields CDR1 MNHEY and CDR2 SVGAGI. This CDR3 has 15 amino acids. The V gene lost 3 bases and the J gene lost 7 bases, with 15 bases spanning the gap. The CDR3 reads CASSYSGIRPEKLFF. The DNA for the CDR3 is TGTGCCAGCAGTTATTCGGGGATCAGGCCTGAAAAACTGTTTTTT.

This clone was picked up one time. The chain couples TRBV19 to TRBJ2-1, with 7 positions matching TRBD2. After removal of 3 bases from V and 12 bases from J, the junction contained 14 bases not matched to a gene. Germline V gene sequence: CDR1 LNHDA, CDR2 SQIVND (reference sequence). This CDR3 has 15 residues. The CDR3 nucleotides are TGTGCCAGTAGTATCAGTCGAGCTAAGACTAGCAGGCAGTTCTTC. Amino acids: CASSISRAKTSRQFF.

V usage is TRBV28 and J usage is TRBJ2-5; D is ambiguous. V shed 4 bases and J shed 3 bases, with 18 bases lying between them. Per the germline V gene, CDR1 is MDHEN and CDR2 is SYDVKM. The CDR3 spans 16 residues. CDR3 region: CASSSRGRSFEETQYF. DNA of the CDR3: TGTGCCAGCAGTTCCCGAGGTCGCTCCTTTGAAGAGACCCAGTACTTC.

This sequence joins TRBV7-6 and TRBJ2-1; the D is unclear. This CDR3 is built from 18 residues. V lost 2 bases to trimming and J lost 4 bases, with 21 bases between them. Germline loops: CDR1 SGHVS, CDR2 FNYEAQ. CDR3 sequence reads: CASSLNVGGPGRYNEQFF. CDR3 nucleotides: TGTGCCAGCAGCTTAAACGTAGGTGGGCCAGGCCGGTACAATGAGCAGTTCTTC.

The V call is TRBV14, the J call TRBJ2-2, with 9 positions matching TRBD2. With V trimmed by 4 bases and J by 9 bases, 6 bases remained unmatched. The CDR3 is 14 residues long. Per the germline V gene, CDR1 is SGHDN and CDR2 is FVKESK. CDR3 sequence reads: CASSRLAGHRELFF. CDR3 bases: TGTGCCAGCAGCCGCCTAGCGGGGCACCGGGAGCTGTTTTTT.

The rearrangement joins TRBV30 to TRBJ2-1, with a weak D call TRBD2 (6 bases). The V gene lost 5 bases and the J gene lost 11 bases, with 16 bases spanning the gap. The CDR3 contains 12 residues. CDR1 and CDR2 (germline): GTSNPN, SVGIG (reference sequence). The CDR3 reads CAWSGPGSQQFF. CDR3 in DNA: TGTGCCTGGTCGGGCCCCGGGAGCCAGCAGTTCTTC.

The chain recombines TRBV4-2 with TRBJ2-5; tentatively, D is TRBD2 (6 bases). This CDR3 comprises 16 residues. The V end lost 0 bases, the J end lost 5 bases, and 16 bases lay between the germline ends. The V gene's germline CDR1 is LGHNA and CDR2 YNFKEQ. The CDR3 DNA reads TGTGCCAGCAGCCAAGAGGGGGGAGGTGGCGCGGAGACCCAGTACTTC. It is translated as CASSQEGGGGAETQYF.

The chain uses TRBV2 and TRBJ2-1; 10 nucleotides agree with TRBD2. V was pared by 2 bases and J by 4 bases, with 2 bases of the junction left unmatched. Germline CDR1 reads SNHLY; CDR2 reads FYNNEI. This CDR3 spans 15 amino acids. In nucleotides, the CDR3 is TGTGCCAGCAGTGAACAACTAGCGGGATACAATGAGCAGTTCTTC. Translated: CASSEQLAGYNEQFF.

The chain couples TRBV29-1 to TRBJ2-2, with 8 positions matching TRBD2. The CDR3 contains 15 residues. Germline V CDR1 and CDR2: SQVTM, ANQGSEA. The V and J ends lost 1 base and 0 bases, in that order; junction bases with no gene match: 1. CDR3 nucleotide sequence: TGCAGCGTTGAAGTCGGGGGGGCGAACACCGGGGAGCTGTTTTTT. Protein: CSVEVGGANTGELFF.

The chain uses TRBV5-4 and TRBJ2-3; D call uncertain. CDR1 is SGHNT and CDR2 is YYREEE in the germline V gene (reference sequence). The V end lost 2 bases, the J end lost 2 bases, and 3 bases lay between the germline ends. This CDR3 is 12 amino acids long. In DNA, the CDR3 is TGTGCCAGCAGCTTCCTCACAGATACGCAGTATTTT. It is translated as CASSFLTDTQYF. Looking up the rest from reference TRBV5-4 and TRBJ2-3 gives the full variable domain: ETGVTQSPTHLIKTRGQQVTLRCSSQSGHNTVSWYQQALGQGPQFIFQYYREEENGRGNFPPRFSGLQFPNYSSELNVNALELDDSALYLCASSFLTDTQYFGPGTRLTVL.

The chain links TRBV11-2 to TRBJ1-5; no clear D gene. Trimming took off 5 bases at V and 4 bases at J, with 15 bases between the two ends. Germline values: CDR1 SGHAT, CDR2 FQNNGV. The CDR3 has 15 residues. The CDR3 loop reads CASSRGQLGNQPQHF. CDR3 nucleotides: TGTGCCAGCAGCCGCGGGCAATTGGGGAATCAGCCCCAGCATTTT.

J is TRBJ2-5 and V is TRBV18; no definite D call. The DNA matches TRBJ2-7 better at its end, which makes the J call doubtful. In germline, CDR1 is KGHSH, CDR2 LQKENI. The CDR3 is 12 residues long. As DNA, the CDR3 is TGTGCCAGCTCACCACTCCCTTACGAGCAGTACTTC. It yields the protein CASSPLPYEQYF.

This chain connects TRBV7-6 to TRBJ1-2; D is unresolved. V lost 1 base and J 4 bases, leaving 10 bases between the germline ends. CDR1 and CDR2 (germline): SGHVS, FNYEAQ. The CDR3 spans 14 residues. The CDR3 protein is CASSLEIGVYGYTF. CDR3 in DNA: TGTGCCAGCAGCTTAGAAATCGGAGTCTATGGCTACACCTTC.

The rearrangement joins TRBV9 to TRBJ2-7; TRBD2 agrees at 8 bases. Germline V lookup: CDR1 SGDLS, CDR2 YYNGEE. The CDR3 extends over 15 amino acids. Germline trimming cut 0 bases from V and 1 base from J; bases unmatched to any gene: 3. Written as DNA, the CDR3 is TGTGCCAGCAGCGTAGGGACTAGCAATTCCTACGAGCAGTACTTC. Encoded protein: CASSVGTSNSYEQYF.

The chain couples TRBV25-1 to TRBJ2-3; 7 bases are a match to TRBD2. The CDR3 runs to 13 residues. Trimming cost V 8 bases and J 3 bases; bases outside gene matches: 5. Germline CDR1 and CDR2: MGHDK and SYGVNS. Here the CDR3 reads CASSREVTDTQYF. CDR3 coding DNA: TGTGCCAGCTCCCGGGAGGTAACAGATACGCAGTATTTT.

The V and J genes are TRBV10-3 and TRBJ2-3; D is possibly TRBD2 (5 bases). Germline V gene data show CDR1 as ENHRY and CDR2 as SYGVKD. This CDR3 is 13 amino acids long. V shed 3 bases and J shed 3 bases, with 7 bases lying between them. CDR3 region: CAISDGGTDTQYF. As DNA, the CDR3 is TGTGCCATCAGTGACGGAGGAACAGATACGCAGTATTTT.

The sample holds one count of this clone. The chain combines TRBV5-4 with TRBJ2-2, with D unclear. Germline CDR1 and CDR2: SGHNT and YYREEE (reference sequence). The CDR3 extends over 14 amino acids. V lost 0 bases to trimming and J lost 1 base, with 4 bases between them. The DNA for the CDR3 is TGTGCCAGCAGCTTGGGACAGAACACCGGGGAGCTGTTTTTT. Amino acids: CASSLGQNTGELFF.

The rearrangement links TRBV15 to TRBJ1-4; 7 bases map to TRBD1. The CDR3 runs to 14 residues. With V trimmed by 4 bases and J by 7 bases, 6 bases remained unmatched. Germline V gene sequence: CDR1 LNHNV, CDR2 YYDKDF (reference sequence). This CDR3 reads CATSKGGVGEKLFF. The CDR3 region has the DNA TGTGCCACCAGCAAAGGGGGCGTCGGTGAAAAACTGTTTTTT.

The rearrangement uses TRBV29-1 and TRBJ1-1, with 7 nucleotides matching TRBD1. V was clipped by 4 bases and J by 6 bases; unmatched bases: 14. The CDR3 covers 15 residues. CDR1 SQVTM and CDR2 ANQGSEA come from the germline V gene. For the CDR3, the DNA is TGCAGCGTTGTGACGACGCAGGGGGGATACGCTGAAGCTTTCTTT. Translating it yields CSVVTTQGGYAEAFF.